The source of this T cell receptor beta chain is a study of Ad26.COV2.S vaccination and SARS-CoV-2 variants. Study information: This donor came from the COV1001 trial of Ad26.COV2.S. Overall study results and limits: Recipients given vaccine exceeded placebo recipients in spike-specific TCR breadth.

As concerns this clone: Its specificity is unknown.

The table came from immunoSEQ multiplex PCR; TCRdb's copy has only in-frame clones and leaves some out. The sample holds almost 400,000 clones; 89% are singletons and the top ten take 1.9%. The CDR3 is 14 residues long. The germline V and J ends were trimmed by 7 bases and 0 bases, with 13 bases remaining between them. The germline V gene encodes CDR1 SNHLY and CDR2 FYNNEI. As for treatment: about 20 received Ad26.COV2.S at low or high dose, single or two shots; roughly five received placebo; per-sample allocation not given. Material that was analyzed had been drawn on day 63 after the first vaccine or placebo injection. The sample came from a Boston adult aged 18-55 years.

The TCR sequence derives from a person aged 18-65 years who received the Ad26.COV2.S COVID-19 vaccine or a placebo. The V call is TRBV2, the J call TRBJ2-7; D is ambiguous. This specimen was peripheral blood, taken in a trial of Ad26.COV2.S vaccine versus placebo. CDR3 in DNA: TGTGCCAGCACCTCGCGCATGAGCTCCTACGAGCAGTACTTC. Residues: CASTSRMSSYEQYF. Drawing the rest from reference TRBV2 and TRBJ2-7, the complete variable domain is EPEVTQTPSHQVTQMGQEVILRCVPISNHLYFYWYRQILGQKVEFLVSFYNNEISEKSEIFDDQFSVERPDGSNFTLKIRSTKLEDSAMYFCASTSRMSSYEQYFGPGTRLTVT.